This T cell receptor beta chain emerged from a study of blood T cell repertoires in COVID-19. At the level of the study: Sites in the United States, Italy and Spain provided acute and convalescent COVID-19 samples. Sources were T cells, B-cell-depleted T cells, or PBMCs; the material itself was cDNA or gDNA.

V was clipped by 0 bases and J by 4 bases, with 12 bases between them. The CDR3 is made up of 15 amino acids. The germline gives CDR1 ENHRY, CDR2 SYGVKD. As originally analysed: Estimated nucleated cell counts came from reference gene primer amplification. Some clones are missing from TCRdb's copy, which holds only in-frame ones; the method was immunoSEQ multiplex PCR. Clonal size and the V and J genes are those of that table, whereas D and trimming came from the DNA. This sample yields around 150,000 clones, of which around 77% are seen a single time; around 2.7% belongs to the top ten. This clone was observed a handful of times.

The sequence was obtained from a man in his 70s with acute or convalescent COVID-19. This rearrangement joins TRBV10-3 to TRBJ1-1, with D tentatively TRBD1 (6 bases). Sequences were obtained from peripheral blood. The CDR3, as DNA: TGTGCCATCAGTGAGTCGGACAGTCTAGGCACTGAAGCTTTCTTT. Protein sequence: CAISESDSLGTEAFF.